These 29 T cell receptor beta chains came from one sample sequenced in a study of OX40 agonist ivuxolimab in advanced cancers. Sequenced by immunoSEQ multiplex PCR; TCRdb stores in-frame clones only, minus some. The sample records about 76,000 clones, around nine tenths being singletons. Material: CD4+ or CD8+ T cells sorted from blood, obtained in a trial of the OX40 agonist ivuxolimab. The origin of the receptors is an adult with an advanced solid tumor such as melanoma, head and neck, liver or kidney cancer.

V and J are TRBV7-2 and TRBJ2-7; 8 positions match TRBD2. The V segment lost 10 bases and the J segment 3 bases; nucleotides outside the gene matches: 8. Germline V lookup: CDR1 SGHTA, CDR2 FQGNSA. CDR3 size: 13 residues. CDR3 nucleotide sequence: TGTGCCACGCGGCGGGGGGCCCTCTACGAGCAGTACTTC. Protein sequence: CATRRGALYEQYF.

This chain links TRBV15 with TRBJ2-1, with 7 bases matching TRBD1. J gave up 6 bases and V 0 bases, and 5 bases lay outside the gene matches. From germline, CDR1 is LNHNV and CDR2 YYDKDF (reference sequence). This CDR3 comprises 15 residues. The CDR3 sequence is CATSRDGKGANEQFF. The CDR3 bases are TGTGCCACCAGCAGAGATGGGAAGGGGGCCAATGAGCAGTTCTTC.

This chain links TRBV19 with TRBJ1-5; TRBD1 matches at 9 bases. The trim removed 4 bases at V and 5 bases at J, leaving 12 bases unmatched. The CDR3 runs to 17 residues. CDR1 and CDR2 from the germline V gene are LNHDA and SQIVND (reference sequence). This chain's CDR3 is CASSTRPGTGLYQPQHF. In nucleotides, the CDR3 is TGTGCCAGTAGTACCCGGCCGGGGACAGGGTTATATCAGCCCCAGCATTTT.

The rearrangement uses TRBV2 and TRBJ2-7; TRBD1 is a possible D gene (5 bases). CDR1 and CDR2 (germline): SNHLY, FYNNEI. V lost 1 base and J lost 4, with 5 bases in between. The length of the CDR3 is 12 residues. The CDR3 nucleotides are TGTGCCAGCAGTGAAGAGGGGTACGAGCAGTACTTC. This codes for CASSEEGYEQYF.

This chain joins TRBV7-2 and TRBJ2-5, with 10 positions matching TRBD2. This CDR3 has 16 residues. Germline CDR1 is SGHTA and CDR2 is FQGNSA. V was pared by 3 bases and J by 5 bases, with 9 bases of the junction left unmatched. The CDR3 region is CASSFTAGGPGETQYF. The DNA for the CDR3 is TGTGCCAGCAGCTTCACAGCGGGGGGGCCGGGGGAGACCCAGTACTTC.

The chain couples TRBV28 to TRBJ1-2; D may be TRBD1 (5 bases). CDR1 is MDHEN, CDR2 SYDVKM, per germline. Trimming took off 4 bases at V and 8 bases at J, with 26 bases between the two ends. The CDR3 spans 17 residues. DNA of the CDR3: TGTGCCAGCAGTTCCATCGGGGACCTCGCCCTGTTTAACGGCTACACCTTC. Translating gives CASSSIGDLALFNGYTF.

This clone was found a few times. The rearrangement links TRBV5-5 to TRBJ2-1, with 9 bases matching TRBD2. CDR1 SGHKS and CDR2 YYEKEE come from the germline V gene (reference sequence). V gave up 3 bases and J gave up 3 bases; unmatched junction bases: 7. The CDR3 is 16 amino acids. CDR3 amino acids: CASSWRAGGGYNEQFF. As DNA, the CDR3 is TGTGCCAGCAGCTGGCGAGCGGGGGGAGGCTACAATGAGCAGTTCTTC.

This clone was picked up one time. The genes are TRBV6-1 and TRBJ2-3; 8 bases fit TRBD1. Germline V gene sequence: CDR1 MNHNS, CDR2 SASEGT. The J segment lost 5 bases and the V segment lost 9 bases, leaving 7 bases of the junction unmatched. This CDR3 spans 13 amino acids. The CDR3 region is CASRTGFEDTQYF. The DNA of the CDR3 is TGTGCCAGTAGGACAGGGTTTGAAGATACGCAGTATTTT.

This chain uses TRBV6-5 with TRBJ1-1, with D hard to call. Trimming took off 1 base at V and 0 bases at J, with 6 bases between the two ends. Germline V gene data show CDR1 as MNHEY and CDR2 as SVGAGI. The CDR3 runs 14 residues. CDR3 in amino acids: CASSYLGMNTEAFF. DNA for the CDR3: TGTGCCAGCAGTTACTTGGGAATGAACACTGAAGCTTTCTTT.

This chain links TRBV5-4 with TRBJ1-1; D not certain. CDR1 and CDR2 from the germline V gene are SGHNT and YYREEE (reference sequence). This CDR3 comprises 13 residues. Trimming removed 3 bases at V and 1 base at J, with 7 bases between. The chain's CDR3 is CASSYGWNTEAFF. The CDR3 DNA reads TGTGCCAGCAGCTATGGCTGGAACACTGAAGCTTTCTTT.

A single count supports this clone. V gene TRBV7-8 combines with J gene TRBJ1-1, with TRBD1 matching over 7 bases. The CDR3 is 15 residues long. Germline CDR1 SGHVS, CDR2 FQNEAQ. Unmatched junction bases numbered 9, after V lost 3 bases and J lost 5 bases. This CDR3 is CASSFDGQAFTEAFF. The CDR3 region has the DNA TGTGCCAGCAGCTTTGATGGACAGGCTTTTACTGAAGCTTTCTTT.

CDR3 residues: CASSDPGPNTGELFF. The DNA of the CDR3 is TGTGCCAGCAGTGATCCGGGACCAAACACCGGGGAGCTGTTTTTT. The chain is built from TRBV2 and TRBJ2-2; D may match TRBD1 or TRBD2 (5 bases each). The V end was cut by 3 bases, the J end by 2 bases, with 10 bases between. CDR3 size: 15 residues. CDR1 SNHLY and CDR2 FYNNEI come from the germline V gene.

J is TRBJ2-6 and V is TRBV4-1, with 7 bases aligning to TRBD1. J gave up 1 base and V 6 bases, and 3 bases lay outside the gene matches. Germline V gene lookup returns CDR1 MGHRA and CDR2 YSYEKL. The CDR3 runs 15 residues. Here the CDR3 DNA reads TGCGCCAGCAGACAGGGGCCGTCTGGGGCCAACGTCCTGACTTTC. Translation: CASRQGPSGANVLTF.

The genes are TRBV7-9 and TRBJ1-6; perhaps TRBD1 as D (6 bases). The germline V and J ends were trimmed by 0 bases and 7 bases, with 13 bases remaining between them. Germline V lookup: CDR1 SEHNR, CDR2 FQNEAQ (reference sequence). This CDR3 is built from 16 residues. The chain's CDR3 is CASSLAGGAGNSPLHF. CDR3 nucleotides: TGTGCCAGCAGCTTAGCAGGGGGAGCAGGAAATTCACCCCTCCACTTT.

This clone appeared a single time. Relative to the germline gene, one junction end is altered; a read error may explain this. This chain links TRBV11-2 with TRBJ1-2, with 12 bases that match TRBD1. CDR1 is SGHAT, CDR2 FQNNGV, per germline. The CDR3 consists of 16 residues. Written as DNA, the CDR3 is TGCGCCAGCAGCCAAGATTGGGGACAGGGGGCGCGGGGCTACACCTTC. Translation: CASSQDWGQGARGYTF.

CDR3 sequence reads: CASSLHTLGNTIYF. The CDR3 bases are TGTGCCAGCAGCTTGCATACTCTCGGAAACACCATATATTTT. The V gene is TRBV5-6, the J gene TRBJ1-3; no clear D. The CDR3 extends over 14 amino acids. Germline lookup yields CDR1 SGHDT and CDR2 YYEEEE. Trimming removed 1 base from V and 4 bases from J, with 9 bases in between.

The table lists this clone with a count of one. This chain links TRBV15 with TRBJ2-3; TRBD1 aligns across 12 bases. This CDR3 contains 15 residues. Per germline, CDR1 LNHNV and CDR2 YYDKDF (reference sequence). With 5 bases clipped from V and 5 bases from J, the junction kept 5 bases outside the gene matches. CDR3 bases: TGTGCCACCAGCGCCGGGACAGGGGGCGTAGATACGCAGTATTTT. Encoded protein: CATSAGTGGVDTQYF.

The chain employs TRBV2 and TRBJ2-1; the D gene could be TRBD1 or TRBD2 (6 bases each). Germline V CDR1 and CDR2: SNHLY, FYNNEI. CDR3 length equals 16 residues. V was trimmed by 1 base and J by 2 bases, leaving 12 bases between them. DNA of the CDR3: TGTGCCAGCAGTGAAGGGAGGGGGAACCCCTACAATGAGCAGTTCTTC. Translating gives CASSEGRGNPYNEQFF.

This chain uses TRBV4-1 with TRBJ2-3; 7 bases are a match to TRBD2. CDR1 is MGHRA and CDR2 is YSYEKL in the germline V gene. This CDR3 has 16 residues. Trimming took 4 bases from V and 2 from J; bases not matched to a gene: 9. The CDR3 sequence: CASSPATSLITDTQYF. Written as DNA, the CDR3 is TGCGCCAGCAGCCCGGCGACTAGCCTAATCACAGATACGCAGTATTTT.

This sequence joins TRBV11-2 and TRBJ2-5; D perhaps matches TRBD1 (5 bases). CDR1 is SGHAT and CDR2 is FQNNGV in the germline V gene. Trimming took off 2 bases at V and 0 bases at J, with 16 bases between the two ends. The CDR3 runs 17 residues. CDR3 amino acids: CASSLSSPGRYQETQYF. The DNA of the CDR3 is TGTGCCAGCAGCTTATCTTCGCCAGGGCGGTACCAAGAGACCCAGTACTTC.

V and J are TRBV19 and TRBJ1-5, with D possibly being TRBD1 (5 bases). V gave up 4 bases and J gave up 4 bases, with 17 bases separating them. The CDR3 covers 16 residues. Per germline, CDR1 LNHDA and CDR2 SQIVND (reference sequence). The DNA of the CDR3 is TGTGCCAGTAGTACCCCCCAAGACAGCCGAAATCAGCCCCAGCATTTT. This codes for CASSTPQDSRNQPQHF.

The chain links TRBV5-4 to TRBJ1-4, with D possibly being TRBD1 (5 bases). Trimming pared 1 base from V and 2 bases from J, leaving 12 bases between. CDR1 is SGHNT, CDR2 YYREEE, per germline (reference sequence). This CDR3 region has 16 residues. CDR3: CASSLRQGGTNEKLFF. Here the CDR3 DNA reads TGTGCCAGCAGCTTGCGTCAGGGTGGTACTAATGAAAAACTGTTTTTT.

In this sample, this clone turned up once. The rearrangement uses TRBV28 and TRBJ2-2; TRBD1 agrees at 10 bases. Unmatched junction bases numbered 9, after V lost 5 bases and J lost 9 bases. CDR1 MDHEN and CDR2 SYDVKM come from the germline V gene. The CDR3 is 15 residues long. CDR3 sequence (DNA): TGTGCCAGCAGTCGGGACAGGGGAGGGTCTAGGGAGCTGTTTTTT. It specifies CASSRDRGGSRELFF.

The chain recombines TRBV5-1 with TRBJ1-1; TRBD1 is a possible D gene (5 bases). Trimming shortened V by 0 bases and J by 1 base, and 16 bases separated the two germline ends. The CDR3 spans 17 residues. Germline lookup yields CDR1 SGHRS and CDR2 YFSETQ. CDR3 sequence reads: CASSLEWRGGWNTEAFF. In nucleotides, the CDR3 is TGCGCCAGCAGCTTGGAATGGAGGGGAGGGTGGAACACTGAAGCTTTCTTT.

This chain's CDR3 is CASRQQASSYNEQFF. Here the CDR3 DNA reads TGTGCCAGCAGGCAACAGGCTAGCTCCTACAATGAGCAGTTCTTC. The V gene is TRBV6-1, the J gene TRBJ2-1; possibly TRBD1 for D (5 bases). CDR3 length: 15 amino acids. Germline CDR1 reads MNHNS; CDR2 reads SASEGT. V lost 6 bases and J 0 bases, leaving 12 bases between the germline ends.

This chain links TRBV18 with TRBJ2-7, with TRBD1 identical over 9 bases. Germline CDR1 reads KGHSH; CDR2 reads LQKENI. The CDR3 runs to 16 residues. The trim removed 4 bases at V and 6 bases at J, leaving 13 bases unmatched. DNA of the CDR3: TGTGCCAGCTCACGGGTGACAGGGGGTCTGGGGGGCGAGCAGTACGTC. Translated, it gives CASSRVTGGLGGEQYV.

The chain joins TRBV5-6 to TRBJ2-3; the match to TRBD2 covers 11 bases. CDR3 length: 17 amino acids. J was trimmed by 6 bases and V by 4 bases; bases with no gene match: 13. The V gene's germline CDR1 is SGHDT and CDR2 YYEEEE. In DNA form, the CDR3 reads TGTGCCAGCAGCCTCTCCTCGTCCGGGACTAGCGGCGATACGCAGTATTTT. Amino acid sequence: CASSLSSSGTSGDTQYF. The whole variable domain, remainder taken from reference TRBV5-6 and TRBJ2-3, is DAGVTQSPTHLIKTRGQQVTLRCSPKSGHDTVSWYQQALGQGPQFIFQYYEEEERQRGNFPDRFSGHQFPNYSSELNVNALLLGDSALYLCASSLSSSGTSGDTQYFGPGTRLTVL.

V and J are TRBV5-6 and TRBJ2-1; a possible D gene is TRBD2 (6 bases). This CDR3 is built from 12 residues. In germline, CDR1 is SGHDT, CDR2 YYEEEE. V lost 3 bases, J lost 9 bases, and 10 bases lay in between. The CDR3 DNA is TGTGCCAGCAGCTCGGCGGGGCCTGAGCAGTTCTTC. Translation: CASSSAGPEQFF.

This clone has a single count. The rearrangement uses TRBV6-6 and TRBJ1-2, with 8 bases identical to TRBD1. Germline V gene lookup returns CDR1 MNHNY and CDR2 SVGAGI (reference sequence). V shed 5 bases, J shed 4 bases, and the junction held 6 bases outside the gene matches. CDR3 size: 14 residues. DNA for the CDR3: TGTGCCAGCAGTGGACAGGGAGAGGGCTATGGCTACACCTTC. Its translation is CASSGQGEGYGYTF.